The rows below give T cell receptor beta chains drawn from one sample of a study of blood T cell repertoires in COVID-19. Clones were read by immunoSEQ multiplex PCR, and TCRdb kept only the in-frame ones, dropping some. The sample gives 110,000 or so clones, 85% of which show up once; 13% is in the top ten. The sequenced sample consisted of peripheral blood. These receptors came from a human donor in a cohort sampled during active COVID-19. The CDR3 runs from the conserved cysteine through the conserved F or W. The order of the fields is V gene, J gene, CDR3 protein.

V: TRBV5-6; J: TRBJ2-7; CDR3: CASSHGTGHRYEQYF
V: TRBV28; J: TRBJ2-7; CDR3: CASSGWHQSYEQYF
V: TRBV7-9; J: TRBJ1-1; CDR3: CASSPGLTPSGMNTEAFF
V: TRBV5-5; J: TRBJ1-1; CDR3: CASSLGGTGAEAFF
V: TRBV7-9; J: TRBJ1-1; CDR3: CASSFRTGGSEAFF
V: TRBV19; J: TRBJ2-7; CDR3: CASSIPGQGTYEQYF
V: TRBV25-1; J: TRBJ1-6; CDR3: CASSEPFSPLHF
V: TRBV20-1; J: TRBJ2-7; CDR3: CSASSAWTSGGSYEQYF
V: TRBV7-2; J: TRBJ2-1; CDR3: CASSPTSGGFNEQFF
V: TRBV19; J: TRBJ1-1; CDR3: CASSIRGMVAEAFF
V: TRBV6-6; J: TRBJ1-4; CDR3: CASSYGRGGVDEKLFF
V: TRBV7-2; J: TRBJ2-2; CDR3: CASSWVTQGAGELFF
V: TRBV5-1; J: TRBJ2-3; CDR3: CASSFPGQDYLQGQYF
V: TRBV2; J: TRBJ1-5; CDR3: CASRQSNQPQHF
V: TRBV6-5; J: TRBJ2-5; CDR3: CASSIGLLGETQYF
V: TRBV7-2; J: TRBJ1-4; CDR3: CASSLRATNEKLFF
V: TRBV19; J: TRBJ2-1; CDR3: CASSQPGTGYNEQFF
V: TRBV6-5; J: TRBJ2-1; CDR3: CASSPRTSGDYEQFF
V: TRBV6-2/TRBV6-3; J: TRBJ2-3; CDR3: CASSPGTSLDTQYF
V: TRBV6-5; J: TRBJ1-3; CDR3: CASSQQGAGNTIYF
V: TRBV10-3; J: TRBJ2-1; CDR3: CAISEGQSSYNEQFF